The 30 T cell receptor beta chains below were found in one sample sequenced in a study of blood T cells in healthy people across ages. Combining a sample-barcoded 5' primer with a J-beta primer mix, a second PCR ran for roughly 6 to 11 cycles. A single record per CDR3 protein comes from TCRdb applying MiXCR to the 5' RACE reads. The sample includes around 1.5 million distinct CDR3 sequences, roughly a third of them seen just once. The sequenced sample consisted of blood. All receptors come from a woman aged 30 to 39 in good health.

The chain couples TRBV28 to TRBJ2-1; no clear D. The CDR3 loop spans 16 amino acids. Trimming cost V 2 bases and J 4 bases, with 15 bases left between them. From germline, CDR1 is MDHEN and CDR2 SYDVKM. The CDR3 sequence: CASSLRSSGAYNEQFF. CDR3 in DNA: TGTGCCAGCAGTTTACGCTCCTCTGGAGCTTACAATGAGCAGTTCTTC. Variable domain in full (rest from reference TRBV28 and TRBJ2-1): DVKVTQSSRYLVKRTGEKVFLECVQDMDHENMFWYRQDPGLGLRLIYFSYDVKMKEKGDIPEGYSVSREKKERFSLILESASTNQTSMYLCASSLRSSGAYNEQFFGPGTRLTVL.

The CDR3 DNA reads TGCAGCGTTTCCGGGACTAGCGGGAGGGGCCCCACAGATACGCAGTATTTT. It specifies CSVSGTSGRGPTDTQYF. This chain connects TRBV29-1 to TRBJ2-3; 16 positions agree with TRBD2. Germline V gene sequence: CDR1 SQVTM, CDR2 ANQGSEA. Germline trimming cut 5 bases from V and 2 bases from J; bases unmatched to any gene: 7. The length of the CDR3 is 17 residues.

This chain connects TRBV12-3 or TRBV12-4 to TRBJ1-1; 9 positions match TRBD1. The CDR3 has 12 amino acids. V was clipped by 5 bases and J by 10 bases; unmatched bases: 5. CDR3 bases: TGTGCCAGCAGTCGGACAGGGGTGGTAGCTTTCTTT. This encodes CASSRTGVVAFF.

This clonotype has a count of ten or more. The rearrangement joins TRBV7-2 to TRBJ1-2; no clear D. Per germline, CDR1 SGHTA and CDR2 FQGNSA. The length of the CDR3 is 12 residues. Trimming removed 3 bases at V and 2 bases at J, with 4 bases between. CDR3 residues: CASSFSNYGYTF. CDR3 nucleotides: TGTGCCAGCAGCTTTTCCAACTATGGCTACACCTTC.

The chain has TRBV14 and TRBJ2-3; 13 nucleotides line up with TRBD2. The CDR3 is made up of 16 amino acids. The junction had 6 bases not matched to a gene; V was cut back by 4 bases and J by 5 bases. Germline-derived CDR1 and CDR2 are SGHDN and FVKESK. In nucleotides, the CDR3 is TGTGCCAGCAGCCCTCTCCGGACTAGCGGGGGAGATACGCAGTATTTT. Amino acids: CASSPLRTSGGDTQYF.

V is TRBV5-6 and J is TRBJ1-2, with D perhaps TRBD1 (5 bases). Germline V lookup: CDR1 SGHDT, CDR2 YYEEEE. Between the trimmed V and J ends, which lost 1 base and 2 bases, there was a span of 12 bases. The CDR3 is made up of 15 amino acids. Written as DNA, the CDR3 is TGTGCCAGCAGCTTGTGGGGGGGAAGGAACTATGGCTACACCTTC. Translating it yields CASSLWGGRNYGYTF.

The gene calls are TRBV30 and TRBJ2-7; TRBD2 is a possible D gene (5 bases). The V gene's germline CDR1 is GTSNPN and CDR2 SVGIG (reference sequence). The ends were cut back, 3 bases at V and 5 bases at J, with 17 bases in the middle. The CDR3 has 14 amino acids. The CDR3 DNA reads TGTGCCTGGAGACTTACGGGGATGAGGGACGAGCAGTACTTC. It translates to CAWRLTGMRDEQYF.

The chain has TRBV6-6 and TRBJ1-2; D not certain. Germline assignment: CDR1 MNHNY and CDR2 SVGAGI (reference sequence). The CDR3 loop spans 12 amino acids. Deletions cut 7 bases from V and 7 bases from J, with 13 bases between. CDR3 in DNA: TGTGCCAGCATGCCAGGTGGTTTTGGCTACACCTTC. It yields the protein CASMPGGFGYTF.

V is TRBV5-5 and J is TRBJ2-1, with D unclear. The germline V gene has CDR1 SGHKS and CDR2 YYEKEE (reference sequence). The CDR3 is 13 amino acids. Trimming pared 4 bases from V and 4 bases from J, leaving 9 bases between. CDR3 region: CASSPQAYNEQFF. The CDR3 DNA is TGTGCCAGCAGCCCCCAGGCATACAATGAGCAGTTCTTC.

In DNA, the CDR3 is TGTGCCAGCAGCTTAGTGAGGACTCTGACCTACGAGCAGTACTTC. The encoded protein is CASSLVRTLTYEQYF. J is TRBJ2-7 and V is TRBV7-9, with D possibly being TRBD2 (5 bases). V lost 1 base, J lost 2 bases, and 12 bases lay in between. The CDR3 covers 15 residues. Germline CDR1 and CDR2: SEHNR and FQNEAQ (reference sequence).

The V call is TRBV10-3, the J call TRBJ2-5, with 7 nucleotides matching TRBD1. Germline CDR1 reads ENHRY; CDR2 reads SYGVKD. J was trimmed by 3 bases and V by 8 bases; bases with no gene match: 9. The CDR3 has 14 amino acids. In nucleotides, the CDR3 is TGTGCCATCTCTGTCCCGGGACAGAAAGAGACCCAGTACTTC. Its translation: CAISVPGQKETQYF.

The genes are TRBV4-1 and TRBJ2-5; a weak D match, TRBD2 (6 bases). The CDR3 consists of 15 residues. Germline V gene data show CDR1 as MGHRA and CDR2 as YSYEKL. Trimming took 0 bases from V and 11 from J, leaving 19 bases between them. The CDR3 DNA follows: TGCGCCAGCAGCCAAGAAGAAGGGACTGGGAGGTGGCAGTACTTC. It is translated as CASSQEEGTGRWQYF.

The chain combines TRBV5-1 with TRBJ2-7; D may be TRBD2 (6 bases). Trimming removed 1 base at V and 2 bases at J, with 13 bases between. This CDR3 comprises 15 residues. CDR1 and CDR2 (germline): SGHRS, YFSETQ. The CDR3 sequence is CASSLRAGNTYEQYF. CDR3 nucleotide sequence: TGCGCCAGCAGCTTGCGGGCGGGGAACACCTACGAGCAGTACTTC. Variable domain in full (rest from reference TRBV5-1 and TRBJ2-7): KAGVTQTPRYLIKTRGQQVTLSCSPISGHRSVSWYQQTPGQGLQFLFEYFSETQRNKGNFPGRFSGRQFSNSRSEMNVSTLELGDSALYLCASSLRAGNTYEQYFGPGTRLTVT.

This clonotype was found once. The gene calls are TRBV5-1 and TRBJ2-3; D remains ambiguous. Germline V gene sequence: CDR1 SGHRS, CDR2 YFSETQ. Trimming pared 4 bases from V and 6 bases from J, leaving 12 bases between. The CDR3 loop spans 13 amino acids. For the CDR3, the DNA is TGCGCCAGCAGCCCACTCGACGTCGATACGCAGTATTTT. It yields the protein CASSPLDVDTQYF.

The chain combines TRBV7-3 with TRBJ2-7; a weak D match, TRBD1 (5 bases). Germline V gene sequence: CDR1 SGHTA, CDR2 FQGTGA. Trimming left V 2 bases short and J 6 bases short, with 20 bases between. CDR3 length equals 16 residues. CDR3 sequence reads: CASSLAQTVRHSEQYF. DNA for the CDR3: TGTGCCAGCAGCTTAGCTCAGACAGTGCGACATAGCGAGCAGTACTTC.

This clonotype was counted a few times. The chain employs TRBV28 and TRBJ2-7, with 8 bases aligning to TRBD1. The CDR3 sequence is 15 residues long. CDR1 and CDR2 (germline): MDHEN, SYDVKM. With V trimmed by 3 bases and J by 3 bases, 7 bases remained unmatched. This chain's CDR3 is CASSFLGQGLYEQYF. The CDR3 coding sequence is TGTGCCAGCAGTTTTCTCGGACAGGGACTCTACGAGCAGTACTTC.

The J gene is TRBJ2-7, the V gene TRBV7-2; the D gene is possibly TRBD2 (6 bases). Germline V gives CDR1 SGHTA, CDR2 FQGNSA. This CDR3 is built from 18 residues. V was shortened by 2 bases and J by 0 bases, with 20 bases between the two germline ends. CDR3 bases: TGTGCCAGCAGCTTATTCTCGGGGCCTAGCGAGAGCTCCTACGAGCAGTACTTC. Its translation is CASSLFSGPSESSYEQYF.

The chain combines TRBV6-1 with TRBJ2-7; 7 bases fit TRBD1. In germline, CDR1 is MNHNS, CDR2 SASEGT. The trim removed 7 bases at V and 6 bases at J, leaving 6 bases unmatched. The CDR3 is 12 residues long. CDR3 loop: CASTDTGVEQYF. Written as DNA, the CDR3 is TGTGCCAGCACCGATACAGGGGTCGAGCAGTACTTC.

The chain combines TRBV10-3 with TRBJ1-2; D remains ambiguous. The CDR3 covers 18 residues. V dropped 7 bases and J dropped 0 bases, with 24 bases sitting between them. CDR1 and CDR2 (germline): ENHRY, SYGVKD. Written as DNA, the CDR3 is TGTGCCATCACTCCAACCCTAGAAAGTGCAGGACCTAACTATGGCTACACCTTC. Amino acids: CAITPTLESAGPNYGYTF.

The chain is built from TRBV4-1 and TRBJ1-2, with D uncertain. Germline V CDR1 and CDR2: MGHRA, YSYEKL. The ends were cut back, 4 bases at V and 4 bases at J, with 13 bases in the middle. The CDR3 sequence is 14 residues long. CDR3: CASSPGGTSYGYTF. The CDR3 DNA is TGCGCCAGCAGCCCGGGTGGTACGAGCTATGGCTACACCTTC.

This clonotype was counted ten times or more. The chain uses TRBV20-1 and TRBJ2-5; D is perhaps TRBD1 (6 bases). This CDR3 is 15 amino acids long. V was cut by 6 bases and J by 4 bases, with 21 bases left in between. CDR1 is DFQATT and CDR2 is SNEGSKA in the germline V gene (reference sequence). For the CDR3, the DNA is TGCAGTGCAAAAAACAGGGCTGCCGGTGGAGAGACCCAGTACTTC. Its translation: CSAKNRAAGGETQYF.

The chain employs TRBV7-2 and TRBJ2-3; D is unclear. CDR1 is SGHTA and CDR2 is FQGNSA in the germline V gene. The CDR3 spans 14 residues. V was clipped by 1 base and J by 6 bases, with 11 bases between them. CDR3 DNA: TGTGCCAGCAGCTTAGGAGTTCGGGCTGATACGCAGTATTTT. Amino acid sequence: CASSLGVRADTQYF.

This clonotype was observed a few times. V and J are TRBV6-6 and TRBJ2-1; D unclear. The V gene's germline CDR1 is MNHNY and CDR2 SVGAGI (reference sequence). V lost 5 bases and J lost 0, with 11 bases in between. The CDR3 contains 15 residues. This chain's CDR3 is CASSPDGISYNEQFF. CDR3 DNA: TGTGCCAGCAGTCCCGACGGTATCTCCTACAATGAGCAGTTCTTC.

This chain connects TRBV20-1 to TRBJ1-2, with 11 bases identical to TRBD1. Looked up from germline, CDR1 is DFQATT and CDR2 is SNEGSKA (reference sequence). V was clipped by 4 bases and J by 5 bases; unmatched bases: 6. CDR3 length: 14 residues. The CDR3 DNA is TGCAGTGCTACCCGAGGACAGGGGGCATATGGCTACACCTTC. Its protein product is CSATRGQGAYGYTF.

V usage is TRBV3-1 and J usage is TRBJ2-5; D remains ambiguous. CDR3 length: 14 amino acids. Germline-derived CDR1 and CDR2 are LGHDT and YNNKEL (reference sequence). Trimming shortened V by 1 base and J by 5 bases, and 11 bases separated the two germline ends. CDR3: CASSQGVVRETQYF. As DNA, the CDR3 is TGTGCCAGCAGCCAAGGGGTAGTGAGGGAGACCCAGTACTTC.

This clonotype has a handful of counts. This chain's CDR3 is CASSLRVFEDQPQHF. The CDR3 nucleotides read TGCGCCAGCAGCCTTCGGGTCTTTGAGGATCAGCCCCAGCATTTT. The chain uses TRBV4-1 and TRBJ1-5; D gene ambiguous. The CDR3 consists of 15 residues. Germline loops: CDR1 MGHRA, CDR2 YSYEKL. The V end lost 4 bases, the J end lost 5 bases, and 15 bases lay between the germline ends.

The table lists this clonotype with a few counts. The CDR3 nucleotides are TGTGCCAGCAGAGAAAGCGGGGGTTTTGGGACCCAGTACTTC. Protein sequence: CASRESGGFGTQYF. The V gene is TRBV6-5, the J gene TRBJ2-7, with TRBD2 matching over 8 bases. The DNA end is a closer match to TRBJ2-5, so the J assignment may be wrong. From germline, CDR1 is MNHEY and CDR2 SVGAGI. This CDR3 comprises 14 residues.

This clonotype was picked up a small number of times. Sequence at one end of the junction differs from germline and may be a read error. V and J are TRBV29-1 and TRBJ2-3; 9 nucleotides align to TRBD2. Germline V gene sequence: CDR1 SQVTM, CDR2 ANQGSEA. There are 14 residues in the CDR3. CDR3 in amino acids: CSVTGREGTDAQYF. The CDR3 nucleotides read TGCAGCGTCACTGGGCGGGAGGGCACAGATGCGCAGTATTTT.

This clonotype turned up a few times. The J gene is TRBJ2-7, the V gene TRBV27; possibly TRBD1 for D (5 bases). The tail of the sequence fits TRBJ2-5 better, so the J call may be wrong. The CDR3 totals 16 residues. Germline CDR1 is MNHEY and CDR2 is SMNVEV (reference sequence). The CDR3 region is CASSSPSGKYGVTQYF. CDR3 nucleotides: TGTGCCAGCAGTTCTCCGTCAGGGAAGTACGGAGTGACCCAGTACTTC.

This clonotype was found a few times. The chain links TRBV9 to TRBJ2-5; no firm D call. Deletions cut 0 bases from V and 1 base from J, with 4 bases between. The germline gives CDR1 SGDLS, CDR2 YYNGEE. This CDR3 is built from 13 residues. The CDR3, as DNA: TGTGCCAGCAGCGTAGCTAGCCAAGAGACCCAGTACTTC. Translating it yields CASSVASQETQYF.